This paragraph reports one T cell receptor beta chain. This entry is derived from a study of T cells in Graves' hyperthyroidism and ophthalmopathy. TCR beta CDR3 regions were amplified from RNA transcripts. With the HTBI primer set, the TCR CDR3 went through a first round of RT-PCR. TCRdb independently ran MiXCR on the multiplex PCR reads; one entry per CDR3 protein. The data hold approximately 620,000 distinct CDR3 sequences, with roughly a sixth observed a single time. Trimming removed 5 bases from V and 2 bases from J; junction bases left unmatched: 8. CDR1 MDHEN and CDR2 SYDVKM come from the germline V gene. This CDR3 has 16 residues.

The specimen was blood. The genes are TRBV28 and TRBJ2-7; TRBD1 matches at 11 bases. The TCR comes from a middle-aged woman with Graves' ophthalmopathy. DNA of the CDR3: TGTGCCAGCAGTGTTGGACAGGGGGCATGGACCTACGAGCAGTACTTC. It yields the protein CASSVGQGAWTYEQYF.